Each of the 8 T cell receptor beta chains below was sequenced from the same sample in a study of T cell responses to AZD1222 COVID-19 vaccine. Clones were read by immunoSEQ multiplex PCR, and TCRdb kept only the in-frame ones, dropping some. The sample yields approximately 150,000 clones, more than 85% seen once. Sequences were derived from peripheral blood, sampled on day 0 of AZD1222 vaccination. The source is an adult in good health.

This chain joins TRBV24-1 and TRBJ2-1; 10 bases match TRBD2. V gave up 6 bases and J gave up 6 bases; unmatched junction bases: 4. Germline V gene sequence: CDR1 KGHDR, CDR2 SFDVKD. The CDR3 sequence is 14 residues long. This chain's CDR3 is CATSPSGSGNEQFF. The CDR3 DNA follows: TGTGCCACCAGTCCTAGCGGGAGCGGCAATGAGCAGTTCTTC.

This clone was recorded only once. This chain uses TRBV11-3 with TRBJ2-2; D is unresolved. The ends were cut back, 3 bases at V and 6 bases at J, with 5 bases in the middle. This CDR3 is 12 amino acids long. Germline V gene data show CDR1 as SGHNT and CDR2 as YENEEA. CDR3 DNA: TGTGCCAGCAGCTTGTGGGCCGGGGAGCTGTTTTTT. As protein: CASSLWAGELFF.

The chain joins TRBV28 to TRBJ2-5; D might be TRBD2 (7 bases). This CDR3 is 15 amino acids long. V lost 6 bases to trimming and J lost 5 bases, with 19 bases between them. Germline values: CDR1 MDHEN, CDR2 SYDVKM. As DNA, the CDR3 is TGTGCCAGCAGAGGTCAGCTGGAGGGGGGGGAGACCCAGTACTTC. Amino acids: CASRGQLEGGETQYF.

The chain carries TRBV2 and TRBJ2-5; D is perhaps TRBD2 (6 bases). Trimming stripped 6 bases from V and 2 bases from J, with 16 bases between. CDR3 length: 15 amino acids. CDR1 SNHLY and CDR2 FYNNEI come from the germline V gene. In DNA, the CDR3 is TGTGCCAGCAGCCTCCCGGGACTTCTACAAGAGACCCAGTACTTC. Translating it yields CASSLPGLLQETQYF.

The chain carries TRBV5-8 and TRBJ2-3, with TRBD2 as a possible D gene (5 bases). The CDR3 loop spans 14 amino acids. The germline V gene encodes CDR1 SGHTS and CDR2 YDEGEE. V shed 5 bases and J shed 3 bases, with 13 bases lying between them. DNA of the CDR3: TGTGCCAGCAGTCATACGAGAGGGACAGATACGCAGTATTTT. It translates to CASSHTRGTDTQYF.

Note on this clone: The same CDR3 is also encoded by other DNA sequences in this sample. The CDR3 spells CASSYGGYNEQFF. CDR3 nucleotides: TGTGCCAGCAGTTACGGAGGCTACAATGAGCAGTTCTTC. The V gene is TRBV6-5, the J gene TRBJ2-1; possibly TRBD2 for D (5 bases). The CDR3 runs 13 residues. CDR1 and CDR2 from the germline V gene are MNHEY and SVGAGI. Trimming removed 2 bases from V and 3 bases from J, with 5 bases in between.

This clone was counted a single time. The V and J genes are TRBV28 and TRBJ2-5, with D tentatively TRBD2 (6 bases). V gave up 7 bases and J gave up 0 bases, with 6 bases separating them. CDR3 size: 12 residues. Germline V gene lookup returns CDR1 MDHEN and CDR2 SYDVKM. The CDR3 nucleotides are TGTGCCAGCACGGGGGACCAAGAGACCCAGTACTTC. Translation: CASTGDQETQYF.

The CDR3 sequence is CASREVYEQFF. The CDR3 DNA reads as TGTGCCAGCAGGGAGGTGTATGAGCAGTTCTTC. This chain links TRBV12-3 or TRBV12-4 with TRBJ2-1; the D gene is possibly TRBD2 (5 bases). Trimming left V 6 bases short and J 8 bases short, with 8 bases between. There are 11 residues in the CDR3.